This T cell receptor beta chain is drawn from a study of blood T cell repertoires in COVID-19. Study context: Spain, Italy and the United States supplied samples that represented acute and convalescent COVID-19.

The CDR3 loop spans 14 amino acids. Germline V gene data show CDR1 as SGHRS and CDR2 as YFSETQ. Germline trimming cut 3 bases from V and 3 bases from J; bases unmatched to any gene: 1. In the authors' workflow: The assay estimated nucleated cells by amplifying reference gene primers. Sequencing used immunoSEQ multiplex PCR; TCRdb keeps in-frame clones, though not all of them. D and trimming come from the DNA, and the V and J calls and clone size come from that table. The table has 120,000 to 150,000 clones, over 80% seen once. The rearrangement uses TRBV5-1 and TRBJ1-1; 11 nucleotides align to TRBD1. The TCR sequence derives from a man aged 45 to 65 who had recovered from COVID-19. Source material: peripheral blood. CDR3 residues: CASSWDRGDTEAFF. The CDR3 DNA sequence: TGCGCCAGCAGCTGGGACAGGGGGGACACTGAAGCTTTCTTT.